This is a list of T cell receptor beta chains from one sample in a study of T cell repertoires in cytomegalovirus infection. TCRdb ran MiXCR on the reads and lists one entry per CDR3 protein. The profile shows 250,000 to 300,000 distinct CDR3 sequences, over 15% of them singletons. The sequenced material came from CD8+ T cells from PBMCs. The receptors originated from a human donor in good health (CMV status not recorded). Some clones in this sample may be carry-over from other donors' samples. Both conserved end residues are part of each CDR3. D genes are given only for firm matches. Rows give clone size only sometimes, using once, few, many, or a class for an expanded clone.

v_gene: TRBV7-3; d_gene: TRBD2; abundance: -; len: 17; j_gene: TRBJ2-3; CDR3nt: TGTGCCAGCAGCTTAATGGGCGGGGGGGCCTCCACAGATACGCAGTATTTT; CDR3aa: CASSLMGGGASTDTQYF
v_gene: TRBV13; d_gene: -; abundance: few; len: 17; j_gene: TRBJ1-1; CDR3nt: TGTGCCAGCAGCCCTAGGGGGGGGGGTTGGATGAACACTGAAGCTTTCTTT; CDR3aa: CASSPRGGGWMNTEAFF
v_gene: TRBV2; d_gene: -; abundance: few; len: 15; j_gene: TRBJ2-1; CDR3nt: TGTGCCAGCAGGGGAGGACAGAGTCGCTACAATGAGCAGTTCTTC; CDR3aa: CASRGGQSRYNEQFF
v_gene: TRBV5-1; d_gene: -; abundance: many; len: 16; j_gene: TRBJ2-5; CDR3nt: TGCGCCAGCAGCTTGGCAGAGGGGGGGTACCAAGAGACCCAGTACTTC; CDR3aa: CASSLAEGGYQETQYF
v_gene: TRBV19; d_gene: TRBD1; abundance: -; len: 14; j_gene: TRBJ1-1; CDR3nt: TGTGCCAGTAGTATAGTATTTGCGGACAGGGAGGCTTTCTTT; CDR3aa: CASSIVFADREAFF
v_gene: TRBV5-4; d_gene: -; abundance: few; len: 17; j_gene: TRBJ1-6; CDR3nt: TGTGCCAGCGCACATTCGGAGGCCCACTCCTATAATTCACCCCTCCACTTT; CDR3aa: CASAHSEAHSYNSPLHF
v_gene: TRBV12-3/TRBV12-4; d_gene: -; abundance: few; len: 16; j_gene: TRBJ2-7; CDR3nt: TGTGCCAGCAGTTTCTCCCCGGGACTCTCCCCCTACGAGCAGTACTTC; CDR3aa: CASSFSPGLSPYEQYF
v_gene: TRBV7-6; d_gene: TRBD2; abundance: few; len: 18; j_gene: TRBJ2-3; CDR3nt: TGTGCCAGCAGCTCCCCCCCCGTGGCGGGGGGGCCAACAGATACGCAGTATTTT; CDR3aa: CASSSPPVAGGPTDTQYF
v_gene: TRBV28; d_gene: -; abundance: -; len: 19; j_gene: TRBJ1-5; CDR3nt: TGTGCCAGCAGTCTGATAATAGTTGGGGGGGGGGATAGCAATCAGCCCCAGCATTTT; CDR3aa: CASSLIIVGGGDSNQPQHF
v_gene: TRBV12-3/TRBV12-4; d_gene: TRBD1; abundance: many; len: 13; j_gene: TRBJ2-5; CDR3nt: TGTGCCAGCGGGGACAGCCAGCAAGAGACCCAGTACTTC; CDR3aa: CASGDSQQETQYF
v_gene: TRBV6-6; d_gene: -; abundance: many; len: 15; j_gene: TRBJ2-1; CDR3nt: TGTGCCAGCAGTCCCCGGGACACCCTTTCTGATGAGCAGTTCTTC; CDR3aa: CASSPRDTLSDEQFF
v_gene: TRBV7-2; d_gene: -; abundance: many; len: 16; j_gene: TRBJ2-2; CDR3nt: TGTGCCAGCAGCTCCTGGGACCCCGGGGGCACCGGGGAGCTGTTTTTT; CDR3aa: CASSSWDPGGTGELFF
v_gene: TRBV20-1; d_gene: TRBD2; abundance: few; len: 20; j_gene: TRBJ2-5; CDR3nt: TGCAGTGCATCTTCCACACTGGGACTAGCGGGGGGGAGGTACCAAGAGACCCAGTACTTC; CDR3aa: CSASSTLGLAGGRYQETQYF
v_gene: TRBV20-1; d_gene: -; abundance: few; len: 14; j_gene: TRBJ2-5; CDR3nt: TGCAGTGCACGTGAATTGTGGGGGCAAGAGACCCAGTACTTC; CDR3aa: CSARELWGQETQYF
v_gene: TRBV20-1; d_gene: TRBD1; abundance: few; len: 16; j_gene: TRBJ1-2; CDR3nt: TGCAGTGCTAGAGATCTCCGTGGGGGACAGGGGATTGGCTACACCTTC; CDR3aa: CSARDLRGGQGIGYTF
v_gene: TRBV6-2/TRBV6-3; d_gene: TRBD1; abundance: many; len: 14; j_gene: TRBJ1-1; CDR3nt: TGTGCCAGCAGAGACGACAGGGCATTCGCTGAAGCTTTCTTT; CDR3aa: CASRDDRAFAEAFF
v_gene: TRBV14; d_gene: -; abundance: few; len: 15; j_gene: TRBJ2-7; CDR3nt: TGTGCCAGCAGCCAATGGAGTGGGGGGCTATACGAGCAGTACTTC; CDR3aa: CASSQWSGGLYEQYF
v_gene: TRBV7-9; d_gene: -; abundance: many; len: 16; j_gene: TRBJ1-5; CDR3nt: TGTGCCAGCAGCTTCTCACAGGAAAATAGCAATCAGCCCCAGCATTTT; CDR3aa: CASSFSQENSNQPQHF
v_gene: TRBV12-3/TRBV12-4; d_gene: -; abundance: many; len: 15; j_gene: TRBJ2-3; CDR3nt: TGTGCCAGCAGTTTGGTTGGCGGGTTCACAGATACGCAGTATTTT; CDR3aa: CASSLVGGFTDTQYF
v_gene: TRBV6-2/TRBV6-3; d_gene: TRBD1; abundance: -; len: 18; j_gene: TRBJ2-3; CDR3nt: TGTGCCAGCAGTTACACGATTCGGGACAGCCAATATACAGATACGCAGTATTTT; CDR3aa: CASSYTIRDSQYTDTQYF
v_gene: TRBV7-9; d_gene: TRBD1; abundance: many; len: 18; j_gene: TRBJ1-1; CDR3nt: TGTGCCAGCAGCTCCCCCCCGGGACAGAGGGTGGGGAACACTGAAGCTTTCTTT; CDR3aa: CASSSPPGQRVGNTEAFF
v_gene: TRBV2; d_gene: -; abundance: few; len: 13; j_gene: TRBJ1-5; CDR3nt: TGTGCCAGCACTATAAGCGTGCGGGAGCCCCAGCATTTT; CDR3aa: CASTISVREPQHF
v_gene: TRBV19; d_gene: -; abundance: -; len: 16; j_gene: TRBJ2-3; CDR3nt: TGTGCCAGTAGTCTTAGGACTTTAACTAGCACAGATACGCAGTATTTT; CDR3aa: CASSLRTLTSTDTQYF
v_gene: TRBV7-8; d_gene: TRBD1; abundance: many; len: 14; j_gene: TRBJ1-5; CDR3nt: TGTGCCAGCAGCCCGGACAGGGCGGGACAGCCCCAGCATTTT; CDR3aa: CASSPDRAGQPQHF
v_gene: TRBV2; d_gene: -; abundance: few; len: 15; j_gene: TRBJ1-5; CDR3nt: TGTGCCAGCAGGATTCGGGGGGGCGAGAATCAGCCCCAGCATTTT; CDR3aa: CASRIRGGENQPQHF
v_gene: TRBV5-1; d_gene: TRBD1; abundance: few; len: 19; j_gene: TRBJ1-2; CDR3nt: TGCGCCAGCAGCGAGGATTCGGATTCAGGGGGCATAGGGGTGGATGGCTACACCTTC; CDR3aa: CASSEDSDSGGIGVDGYTF
v_gene: TRBV10-3; d_gene: -; abundance: -; len: 14; j_gene: TRBJ1-1; CDR3nt: TGTGCCATCAGTGATCCCACAGTGAACACTGAAGCTTTCTTT; CDR3aa: CAISDPTVNTEAFF
v_gene: TRBV6-5; d_gene: -; abundance: -; len: 14; j_gene: TRBJ1-5; CDR3nt: TGTGCCAGCAGTCAGGGACGTAGCAATCAGCCCCAGCATTTT; CDR3aa: CASSQGRSNQPQHF
v_gene: TRBV20-1; d_gene: -; abundance: few; len: 13; j_gene: TRBJ2-7; CDR3nt: TGCAGTGCTCGTACCGCGGATGTGGACGAGCAGTACTTC; CDR3aa: CSARTADVDEQYF
v_gene: TRBV6-6; d_gene: -; abundance: few; len: 14; j_gene: TRBJ1-2; CDR3nt: TGTGCCAGCACCCTCACCCTTGGGGGGGGCAGCTACACCTTC; CDR3aa: CASTLTLGGGSYTF
v_gene: TRBV4-2; d_gene: -; abundance: many; len: 15; j_gene: TRBJ2-7; CDR3nt: TGTGCCAGCAGCCAAGATCAGGAGGGATTCTACGAGCAGTACTTC; CDR3aa: CASSQDQEGFYEQYF
v_gene: TRBV12-3/TRBV12-4; d_gene: -; abundance: -; len: 12; j_gene: TRBJ2-7; CDR3nt: TGTGCCAGCAGTTTTGGGGGGAGCGAGCAGTACTTC; CDR3aa: CASSFGGSEQYF
v_gene: TRBV4-3; d_gene: -; abundance: -; len: 16; j_gene: TRBJ1-2; CDR3nt: TGCGCCAGCAGCCAAGAGTCCCCAGGGGATTGGTATGGCTACACCTTC; CDR3aa: CASSQESPGDWYGYTF
v_gene: TRBV20-1; d_gene: -; abundance: many; len: 15; j_gene: TRBJ1-5; CDR3nt: TGCAGTGCTAGAGATATGACGGACACGGATCAGCCCCAGCATTTT; CDR3aa: CSARDMTDTDQPQHF
v_gene: TRBV15; d_gene: TRBD1; abundance: -; len: 16; j_gene: TRBJ2-5; CDR3nt: TGTGCCACCAGCAGAGATTTGTCGGGACAGGAAGAGACCCAGTACTTC; CDR3aa: CATSRDLSGQEETQYF